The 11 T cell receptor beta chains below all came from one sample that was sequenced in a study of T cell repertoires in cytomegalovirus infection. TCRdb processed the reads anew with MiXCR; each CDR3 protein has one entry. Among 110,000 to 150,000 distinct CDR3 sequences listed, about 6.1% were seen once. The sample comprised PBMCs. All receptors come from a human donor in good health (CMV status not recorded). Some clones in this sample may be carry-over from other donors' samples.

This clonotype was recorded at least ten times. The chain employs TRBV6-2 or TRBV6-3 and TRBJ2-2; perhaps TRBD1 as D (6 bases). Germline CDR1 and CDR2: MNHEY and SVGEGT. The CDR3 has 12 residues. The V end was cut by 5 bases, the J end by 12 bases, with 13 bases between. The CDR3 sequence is CASSRDTPKLFF. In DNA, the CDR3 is TGTGCCAGCAGTAGGGACACCCCGAAGCTGTTTTTT.

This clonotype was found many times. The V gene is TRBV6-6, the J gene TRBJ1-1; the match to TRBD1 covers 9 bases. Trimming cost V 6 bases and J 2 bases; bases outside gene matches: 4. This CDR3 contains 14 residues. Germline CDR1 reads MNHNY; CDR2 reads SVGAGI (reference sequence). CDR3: CASSRDRANTEAFF. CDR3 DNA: TGTGCCAGCAGCCGGGACAGGGCTAACACTGAAGCTTTCTTT.

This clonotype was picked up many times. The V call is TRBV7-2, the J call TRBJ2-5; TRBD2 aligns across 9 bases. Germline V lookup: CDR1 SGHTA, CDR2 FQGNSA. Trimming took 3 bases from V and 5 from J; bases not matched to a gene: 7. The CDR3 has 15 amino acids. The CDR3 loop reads CASSFQAGGRETQYF. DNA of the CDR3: TGTGCCAGCAGCTTTCAGGCGGGGGGGCGGGAGACCCAGTACTTC.

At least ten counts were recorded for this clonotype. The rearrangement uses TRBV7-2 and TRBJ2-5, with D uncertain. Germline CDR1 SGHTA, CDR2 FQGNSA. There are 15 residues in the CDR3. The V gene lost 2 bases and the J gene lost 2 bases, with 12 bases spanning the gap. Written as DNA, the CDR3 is TGTGCCAGCAGCTTAAAAAGGCGGATACAAGAGACCCAGTACTTC. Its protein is CASSLKRRIQETQYF.

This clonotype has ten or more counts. The CDR3 nucleotides read TGTGCCAGCAGTTTGGGACAGGGGACCTACGAGCAGTACTTC. It is translated as CASSLGQGTYEQYF. This chain connects TRBV12-3 or TRBV12-4 to TRBJ2-7, with 10 bases aligning to TRBD1. After removal of 3 bases from V and 2 bases from J, the junction contained 1 base not matched to a gene. The CDR3 covers 14 residues.

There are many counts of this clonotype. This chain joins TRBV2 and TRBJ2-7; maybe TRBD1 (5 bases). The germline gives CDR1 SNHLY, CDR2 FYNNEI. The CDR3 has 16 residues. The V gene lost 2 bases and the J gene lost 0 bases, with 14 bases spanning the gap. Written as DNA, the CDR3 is TGTGCCAGCAGTGAAAGATCAGGGCCGAGCTCCTACGAGCAGTACTTC. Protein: CASSERSGPSSYEQYF.

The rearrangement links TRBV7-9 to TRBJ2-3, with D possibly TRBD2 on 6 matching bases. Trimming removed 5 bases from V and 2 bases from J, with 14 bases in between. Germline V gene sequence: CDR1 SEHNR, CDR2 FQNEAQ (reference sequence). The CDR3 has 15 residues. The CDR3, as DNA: TGTGCCAGCAGCGCGTACGGGACTCTCACAGATACGCAGTATTTT. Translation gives CASSAYGTLTDTQYF.

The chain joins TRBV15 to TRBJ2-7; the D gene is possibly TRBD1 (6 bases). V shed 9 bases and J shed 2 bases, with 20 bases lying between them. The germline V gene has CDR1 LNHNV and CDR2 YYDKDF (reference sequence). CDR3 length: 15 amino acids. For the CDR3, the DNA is TGTGCCACAGCCTCCCTGGGACACTCACCCTACGAGCAGTACTTC. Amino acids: CATASLGHSPYEQYF.

The CDR3 nucleotides are TGTGCCAGCAGTTTTGTCAGCAATCAGCCCCAGCATTTT. Its protein is CASSFVSNQPQHF. This chain links TRBV12-3 or TRBV12-4 with TRBJ1-5; D is uncertain. Trimming removed 3 bases at V and 1 base at J, with 4 bases between. This CDR3 spans 13 amino acids.

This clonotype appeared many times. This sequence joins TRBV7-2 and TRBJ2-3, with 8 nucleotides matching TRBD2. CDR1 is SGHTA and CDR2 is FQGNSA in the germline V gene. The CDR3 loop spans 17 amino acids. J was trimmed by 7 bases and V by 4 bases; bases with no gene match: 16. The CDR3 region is CASSSGGSGVLGNTQYF. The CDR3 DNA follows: TGTGCCAGCAGCTCGGGAGGTAGCGGGGTCTTAGGGAATACGCAGTATTTT.

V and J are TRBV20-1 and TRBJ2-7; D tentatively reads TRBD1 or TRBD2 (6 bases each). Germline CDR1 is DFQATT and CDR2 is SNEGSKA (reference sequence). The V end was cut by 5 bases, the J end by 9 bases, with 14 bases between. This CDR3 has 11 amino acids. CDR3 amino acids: CSAGGPDGQYF. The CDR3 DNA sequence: TGCAGTGCTGGGGGGCCGGATGGGCAGTACTTC.